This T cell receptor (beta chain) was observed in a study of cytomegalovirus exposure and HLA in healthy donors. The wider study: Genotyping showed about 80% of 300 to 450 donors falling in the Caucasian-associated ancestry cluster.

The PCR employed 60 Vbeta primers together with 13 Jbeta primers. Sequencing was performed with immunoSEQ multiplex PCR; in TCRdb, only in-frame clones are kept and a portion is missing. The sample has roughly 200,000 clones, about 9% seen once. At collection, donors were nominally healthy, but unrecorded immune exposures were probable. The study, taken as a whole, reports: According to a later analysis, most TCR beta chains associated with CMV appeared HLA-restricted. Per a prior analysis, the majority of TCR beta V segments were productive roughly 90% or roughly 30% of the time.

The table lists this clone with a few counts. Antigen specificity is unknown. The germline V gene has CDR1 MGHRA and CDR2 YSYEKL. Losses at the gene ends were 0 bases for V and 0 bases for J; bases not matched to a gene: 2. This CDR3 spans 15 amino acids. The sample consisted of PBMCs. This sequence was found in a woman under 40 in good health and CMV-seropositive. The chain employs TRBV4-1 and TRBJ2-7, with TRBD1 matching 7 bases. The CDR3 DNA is TGCGCCAGCAGCCAAGAGACAGGGAGCTCCTACGAGCAGTACTTC. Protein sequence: CASSQETGSSYEQYF.